This entry concerns a single T cell receptor (beta chain). Its antigen is still unknown. This sample was taken from a study of beta chain features in type 1 diabetes. At the level of the study: When patients were set against healthy donors, age, gender and cell yields were similar. All samples combined gave around 100,000,000 sorted cells for examination.

Whole-study results and caveats: TCRB CDR3s were moderately but significantly shorter in Type 1 diabetes patients in all four CD4+ subsets. Here, the possible influence of HLA type (on TCRB rearrangement) remained unresolved.

TCRB transcripts that were expressed got sequenced, as all of the isolated RNA had been reverse transcribed. Libraries were prepared by immunoSEQ multiplex PCR; TCRdb keeps only in-frame clonotypes and omits some of them. The data hold hundreds of thousands of clones, with around 15% observed a single time. CDR1 and CDR2 from the germline V gene are MDHEN and SYDVKM. The CDR3 has 14 amino acids. The V end was cut by 5 bases, the J end by 3 bases, with 11 bases between. The TCR originated in a young man with type 1 diabetes. The genes are TRBV28 and TRBJ1-3, with D possibly matching TRBD1 (5 bases). The sequenced sample was naive CD4+ T cells from blood. The CDR3 nucleotides are TGTGCCAGCAGTCTTTGGGGCAATGGAAACACCATATATTTT. Its protein is CASSLWGNGNTIYF.